This passage covers 5 T cell receptor beta chains from one sample sequenced in a study of OX40 agonist ivuxolimab in advanced cancers. The table came from immunoSEQ multiplex PCR; TCRdb's copy has only in-frame clones and leaves some out. The data contain some 60,000 clones, about 85% of them seen just once; the ten biggest clones take up about 3.8%. The specimen was CD4+ or CD8+ T cells sorted from blood, collected in a trial of the OX40 agonist ivuxolimab. The receptors stem from an adult with an advanced solid tumor such as melanoma, head and neck, liver or kidney cancer.

Regarding this clone: The same CDR3 arises from other DNA sequences in this sample as well. The CDR3 sequence: CASSLSNTGELFF. CDR3 DNA sequence: TGTGCCAGCAGCTTATCGAACACCGGGGAGCTGTTTTTT. This sequence joins TRBV7-3 and TRBJ2-2, with D unresolved. V shed 2 bases and J shed 0 bases, with 1 base lying between them. Germline lookup yields CDR1 SGHTA and CDR2 FQGTGA. The CDR3 runs 13 residues.

This clone was seen a handful of times. The V and J genes are TRBV14 and TRBJ1-2, with D unresolved. The CDR3 has 13 residues. The germline V and J ends were trimmed by 5 bases and 11 bases, with 18 bases remaining between them. In germline, CDR1 is SGHDN, CDR2 FVKESK. The CDR3 reads CASSAQMEGGYTF. The DNA of the CDR3 is TGTGCCAGCAGCGCCCAGATGGAAGGCGGATACACCTTC.

The chain combines TRBV6-5 with TRBJ2-1, with 12 bases that match TRBD1. The CDR3 has 14 residues. Germline V gene data show CDR1 as MNHEY and CDR2 as SVGAGI. Trimming cost V 4 bases and J 12 bases; bases outside gene matches: 7. The DNA of the CDR3 is TGTGCCAGCAGTTCCGGGACAGGGGGCGATGGGCAGTTCTTC. Residues: CASSSGTGGDGQFF.

The J gene is TRBJ1-4, the V gene TRBV5-4, with TRBD1 matching over 11 bases. Losses at the gene ends were 1 base for V and 10 bases for J; bases not matched to a gene: 3. Per germline, CDR1 SGHNT and CDR2 YYREEE (reference sequence). This CDR3 has 14 amino acids. The CDR3 nucleotides are TGTGCCAGCAGCTTGACGGGACAGGGGGGAAAACTGTTTTTT. It yields the protein CASSLTGQGGKLFF.

For the CDR3, the DNA is TGTGCCAGCAGCCCCGGACGGTTGTATGACTATAATTCACCCCTCCACTTT. Its protein is CASSPGRLYDYNSPLHF. The V and J genes are TRBV7-9 and TRBJ1-6; D is unclear. The CDR3 runs to 17 residues. The germline CDR1 and CDR2 sequences are SEHNR and FQNEAQ (reference sequence). V was cut by 5 bases and J by 3 bases, with 17 bases left in between.